This record looks at one T cell receptor (beta chain) sequence and its context. The antigen is undetermined. In each sample, at least 6.5 million PBMCs were isolated. The record originates from a study of blood T cells in healthy people across ages. Overall study findings and caveats: The unknown donor CMV status may have confounded expanded clonotype changes. In older individuals, TCR beta diversity per million T cells was lower, falling roughly linearly with age. With naive T cell percentage, TCR beta diversity showed a strong correlation.

The use of a sample-barcoded 5' primer and a J-beta primer mix characterized a second PCR of 7 to 11 cycles. A single record per CDR3 protein comes from TCRdb applying MiXCR to the 5' RACE reads. Here the sample spans over 700,000 distinct CDR3 sequences, approximately 53% being singletons. V trimming: 6 bases; J trimming: 12 bases; junction bases outside the gene matches: 4. The germline V gene encodes CDR1 KGHSH and CDR2 LQKENI. This CDR3 has 11 residues. The chain recombines TRBV18 with TRBJ1-4; 7 bases line up with TRBD1. The origin of this receptor is a man older than 75 in good health. Sequenced material: blood. The CDR3 sequence is CASSLDRELFF. CDR3 DNA sequence: TGTGCCAGCTCTCTCGACAGGGAACTGTTTTTT.